Ten or more counts support the clone carrying this T cell receptor beta chain. V was trimmed by 7 bases and J by 3 bases, leaving 10 bases between them. The CDR3 length is 13 residues. Germline-derived CDR1 and CDR2 are MNHNS and SASEGT. TCRdb re-analysed the RT-PCR reads in MiXCR, keeping a single row per CDR3 protein. The repertoire has approximately 720,000 distinct CDR3 sequences, 12% to 15% of them found once; the top ten carry 3.6%. This TCR was recovered from a female donor in good health, serving as a healthy control. J is TRBJ1-5 and V is TRBV6-1, with D possibly being TRBD1 (6 bases). The sample taken for sequencing was memory CD4+ T cells from blood. The CDR3 spells CASNGGLNQPQHF. The CDR3 DNA is TGTGCCAGCAATGGGGGCCTCAATCAGCCCCAGCATTTT.